One and the same sample provided the 15 T cell receptor beta chains below, sequenced in a study of blood T cell repertoires in COVID-19. Clones were read by immunoSEQ multiplex PCR, and TCRdb kept only the in-frame ones, dropping some. The sample includes a few hundred thousand clones, roughly four fifths of them seen just once. The sequencing sample was made of PBMCs or T cells enriched from blood (not recorded which). These receptors originate from a woman in her fifties or sixties who had recovered from COVID-19.

This clone occurred a few times. V usage is TRBV6-5 and J usage is TRBJ1-1, with 9 bases fitting TRBD1. CDR3 length equals 14 residues. Per germline, CDR1 MNHEY and CDR2 SVGAGI. Losses at the gene ends were 6 bases for V and 4 bases for J; bases not matched to a gene: 6. CDR3 nucleotide sequence: TGTGCCAGCAGCCACAGGGGGCTGAGCACTGAAGCTTTCTTT. Translation gives CASSHRGLSTEAFF.

The rearrangement links TRBV4-3 to TRBJ1-2; D remains ambiguous. The germline V and J ends were trimmed by 0 bases and 3 bases, with 14 bases remaining between them. Germline values: CDR1 LGHNA, CDR2 YSLEER. This CDR3 contains 16 residues. The CDR3 sequence: CASSQDYSLKDYGYTF. In DNA form, the CDR3 reads TGCGCCAGCAGCCAAGATTACAGTCTTAAGGACTATGGCTACACCTTC.

J is TRBJ2-7 and V is TRBV7-2; D unresolved. Looked up from germline, CDR1 is SGHTA and CDR2 is FQGNSA. Between the trimmed V and J ends, which lost 5 bases and 1 base, there was a span of 12 bases. This CDR3 region has 14 residues. Here the CDR3 DNA reads TGTGCCAGCAGCGCCTCAGGTGGTTCCTACGAGCAGTACTTC. It specifies CASSASGGSYEQYF. The complete variable domain, with remaining parts taken from reference TRBV7-2 and TRBJ2-7, reads GAGVSQSPSNKVTEKGKDVELRCDPISGHTALYWYRQSLGQGLEFLIYFQGNSAPDKSGLPSDRFSAERTGGSVSTLTIQRTQQEDSAVYLCASSASGGSYEQYFGPGTRLTVT.

The J gene is TRBJ1-5, the V gene TRBV7-8, with unresolved D. Trimming stripped 1 base from V and 3 bases from J, with 10 bases between. Germline values: CDR1 SGHVS, CDR2 FQNEAQ. CDR3 length: 15 amino acids. The CDR3 nucleotides are TGTGCCAGCAGCTTAGAAGGAACAGACAATCAGCCCCAGCATTTT. Amino acid sequence: CASSLEGTDNQPQHF.

This clone showed up many times. The V gene is TRBV19, the J gene TRBJ2-7; TRBD2 matches at 11 bases. CDR3 length: 15 residues. The junction had 2 bases not matched to a gene; V was cut back by 4 bases and J by 0 bases. CDR1 LNHDA and CDR2 SQIVND come from the germline V gene (reference sequence). The CDR3 protein is CASSTLAGVSYEQYF. CDR3 nucleotide sequence: TGTGCCAGTAGTACACTAGCGGGAGTCTCCTACGAGCAGTACTTC.

The V and J genes are TRBV2 and TRBJ1-4; weak D call: TRBD1 (6 bases). From germline, CDR1 is SNHLY and CDR2 FYNNEI. V lost 4 bases to trimming and J lost 6 bases, with 15 bases between them. This CDR3 comprises 15 residues. The CDR3 region is CASSAPTGLDEKLFF. CDR3 DNA sequence: TGTGCCAGCAGTGCCCCGACAGGTTTGGATGAAAAACTGTTTTTT.

The chain uses TRBV21-1 and TRBJ1-1; TRBD1 is the table's D call and was not checked against the DNA. TRBV21-1 is a pseudogene segment. The CDR3 sequence is 13 residues long. DNA of the CDR3: TGTGCCAGCCGATCAGACAGGGGCACTGAAGCTTTCTTT. This gives the protein CASRSDRGTEAFF.

The rearrangement uses TRBV11-3 and TRBJ1-5, with unresolved D. Germline-derived CDR1 and CDR2 are SGHNT and YENEEA. Trimming cost V 0 bases and J 7 bases, with 7 bases left between them. CDR3 size: 13 residues. The CDR3 DNA sequence: TGTGCCAGCAGCTTAGATTGGGAGCAGCCCCAGCATTTT. This gives the protein CASSLDWEQPQHF.

This rearrangement joins TRBV6-2 or TRBV6-3 to TRBJ2-1; perhaps TRBD1 as D (6 bases). The CDR3 contains 14 residues. Per germline, CDR1 MNHEY and CDR2 SVGEGT. Trimming took off 4 bases at V and 9 bases at J, with 16 bases between the two ends. The CDR3 nucleotides read TGTGCCAGCAGTTCAACCTCCAGGGGAACTGAGCAGTTCTTC. It specifies CASSSTSRGTEQFF.

This clone was detected only once. Written as DNA, the CDR3 is TGTGCCAGTAGTATGGGAGGGGTGGCCTATGGCTACACCTTC. This gives the protein CASSMGGVAYGYTF. V and J are TRBV19 and TRBJ1-2, with D tentatively TRBD1 (5 bases). Trimming cost V 3 bases and J 4 bases, with 12 bases left between them. Germline assignment: CDR1 LNHDA and CDR2 SQIVND (reference sequence). This CDR3 contains 14 residues.

The CDR3 DNA reads TGCGCCAGCAGCTTGGATCGGGACAGCTTTGAAGCTTTCTTT. Protein sequence: CASSLDRDSFEAFF. The genes are TRBV5-1 and TRBJ1-1; 7 nucleotides align to TRBD1. V dropped 0 bases and J dropped 7; count of bases not matched to a gene: 6. The CDR3 contains 14 residues. CDR1 is SGHRS and CDR2 is YFSETQ in the germline V gene.

Only a few counts were recorded for this clone. The chain is built from TRBV5-1 and TRBJ1-2; maybe TRBD1 (5 bases). Germline-derived CDR1 and CDR2 are SGHRS and YFSETQ. V lost 0 bases, J lost 7 bases, and 7 bases lay in between. This CDR3 has 12 amino acids. CDR3 in amino acids: CASSLDRFGYTF. The CDR3 DNA follows: TGCGCCAGCAGCTTGGACAGGTTTGGCTACACCTTC.

V and J are TRBV14 and TRBJ1-1; TRBD1 agrees at 7 bases. Germline V CDR1 and CDR2: SGHDN, FVKESK. Trimming took 4 bases from V and 3 from J; bases not matched to a gene: 5. CDR3 length: 14 amino acids. The CDR3 region is CASSPQGLDTEAFF. The CDR3 region has the DNA TGTGCCAGCAGCCCACAGGGGCTGGACACTGAAGCTTTCTTT.

V is TRBV29-1 and J is TRBJ1-1; D is ambiguous. CDR3 length: 13 amino acids. In germline, CDR1 is SQVTM, CDR2 ANQGSEA. V lost 4 bases, J lost 0 bases, and 9 bases lay in between. CDR3 sequence reads: CSVGTAMNTEAFF. For the CDR3, the DNA is TGCAGCGTTGGAACAGCCATGAACACTGAAGCTTTCTTT. The variable domain in full, with the rest retrieved from reference TRBV29-1 and TRBJ1-1, is SAVISQKPSRDICQRGTSLTIQCQVDSQVTMMFWYRQQPGQSLTLIATANQGSEATYESGFVIDKFPISRPNLTFSTLTVSNMSPEDSSIYLCSVGTAMNTEAFFGQGTRLTVV.

The rearrangement joins TRBV3-1 (or the pseudogene TRBV3-2) to TRBJ2-1; 11 bases agree with TRBD2. The germline V gene encodes CDR1 LGHDT and CDR2 YNNKEL (reference sequence). This CDR3 is 16 amino acids long. The ends lost 1 base at V and 4 bases at J; junction bases unmatched: 3. CDR3 sequence reads: CASSQVGTSGYNEQFF. As DNA, the CDR3 is TGTGCCAGCAGCCAAGTAGGGACTAGCGGATACAATGAGCAGTTCTTC.